This is a list of T cell receptor beta chains from one sample in a study of vaccination effects on CD4 cells after COVID-19. The antigens of these receptors remain unknown. The table came from immunoSEQ multiplex PCR; TCRdb's copy has only in-frame clones and leaves some out. This table has 20,000 to 25,000 clones, around 76% appearing once. Sequences were derived from CD4+ T cells from PBMCs cultured with HCoV-NL63 spike peptides, sampled before COVID-19 vaccination. The receptors were gathered from a human donor who received a COVID-19 vaccine. CDR3s include the opening cysteine and the closing phenylalanine or tryptophan. The order of the fields is CDR3 length, clone size, V gene, J gene, D gene, CDR3 DNA, CDR3 protein. The D gene is left open where the match is weak. Rows may omit the clone size; those that give it use once, few, many or a size class.

len: 15
abundance: -
v_gene: TRBV14
j_gene: TRBJ2-5
d_gene: -
CDR3nt: TGTGCCAGCAGCCAGCGGGACAGAGATAGGGAGACCCAGTACTTC
CDR3aa: CASSQRDRDRETQYF

len: 16
abundance: -
v_gene: TRBV25-1
j_gene: TRBJ1-6
d_gene: -
CDR3nt: TGTGCCAGCAGTGAGTCCAATAACGGGATTAATTCACCCCTCCACTTT
CDR3aa: CASSESNNGINSPLHF

len: 15
abundance: -
v_gene: TRBV5-1
j_gene: TRBJ2-1
d_gene: -
CDR3nt: TGCGCCAGCAGCTTGCAATTACGGGAGTTGGGTGAGCAGTTCTTC
CDR3aa: CASSLQLRELGEQFF

len: 14
abundance: -
v_gene: TRBV7-2
j_gene: TRBJ1-1
d_gene: -
CDR3nt: TGTGCCAGCAGCTTCGCAAGCAAGAACACTGAAGCTTTCTTT
CDR3aa: CASSFASKNTEAFF

len: 14
abundance: once
v_gene: TRBV5-4
j_gene: TRBJ1-4
d_gene: -
CDR3nt: TGTGCCAGCAGCTCCGGACAGCTCAATGAAAAACTGTTTTTT
CDR3aa: CASSSGQLNEKLFF

len: 15
abundance: -
v_gene: TRBV6-1
j_gene: TRBJ1-5
d_gene: TRBD1
CDR3nt: TGTGCCAGCAGTGAATTTCCAGGGGGAAATCAGCCCCAGCATTTT
CDR3aa: CASSEFPGGNQPQHF

len: 16
abundance: -
v_gene: TRBV9
j_gene: TRBJ2-1
d_gene: -
CDR3nt: TGTGCCAGCAGCGTAGAACTCACCGGCTTAATCAATGAGCAGTTCTTC
CDR3aa: CASSVELTGLINEQFF

len: 14
abundance: few
v_gene: TRBV6-5
j_gene: TRBJ2-7
d_gene: -
CDR3nt: TGTGCCAGCAGTTTCGACCGATACTCCTACGAGCAGTACTTC
CDR3aa: CASSFDRYSYEQYF

len: 13
abundance: -
v_gene: TRBV19
j_gene: TRBJ1-1
d_gene: -
CDR3nt: TGTGCCAGTAGAGGTGCAGGGTCCACTGAAGCTTTCTTT
CDR3aa: CASRGAGSTEAFF

len: 15
abundance: -
v_gene: TRBV5-4
j_gene: TRBJ2-3
d_gene: -
CDR3nt: TGTGCCAGCAGCCGGGCGGAAACTAGCACAGATACGCAGTATTTT
CDR3aa: CASSRAETSTDTQYF

len: 12
abundance: -
v_gene: TRBV7-2
j_gene: TRBJ2-7
d_gene: -
CDR3nt: TGTGCCAGCAGCCGGGACACGTACGAGCAGTACTTC
CDR3aa: CASSRDTYEQYF

len: 17
abundance: -
v_gene: TRBV14
j_gene: TRBJ2-1
d_gene: TRBD2
CDR3nt: TGTGCCAGCAGCCAAAGACTAGCGGGGTTCTCCTACAATGAGCAGTTCTTC
CDR3aa: CASSQRLAGFSYNEQFF

len: 18
abundance: -
v_gene: TRBV3-1/TRBV3-2
j_gene: TRBJ1-5
d_gene: -
CDR3nt: TGTGCCAGCAGCCAGGCGGGGGCCACGACTTTCAGCAATCAGCCCCAGCATTTT
CDR3aa: CASSQAGATTFSNQPQHF

len: 17
abundance: -
v_gene: TRBV7-2
j_gene: TRBJ2-5
d_gene: -
CDR3nt: TGTGCCAGCAGCTTAGTGGGGACTCAGCACGTTGGGGAGACCCAGTACTTC
CDR3aa: CASSLVGTQHVGETQYF

len: 15
abundance: -
v_gene: TRBV11-1
j_gene: TRBJ2-7
d_gene: TRBD2
CDR3nt: TGTGCCAGCAGCTTAGCGGGACTAGGGGCCTACGAGCAGTACTTC
CDR3aa: CASSLAGLGAYEQYF

len: 12
abundance: -
v_gene: TRBV7-2
j_gene: TRBJ2-2
d_gene: -
CDR3nt: TGTGCCAGCAGCTTAGACACCGGGGAGCTGTTTTTT
CDR3aa: CASSLDTGELFF

len: 15
abundance: once
v_gene: TRBV11-3
j_gene: TRBJ2-1
d_gene: TRBD2
CDR3nt: TGTGCCAGCAGCTTAGAAGCGGGAGGGTACAATGAGCAGTTCTTC
CDR3aa: CASSLEAGGYNEQFF

len: 13
abundance: -
v_gene: TRBV6-2/TRBV6-3
j_gene: TRBJ2-1
d_gene: -
CDR3nt: TGTGCCAGCAGTAAACTAAGGACCTCCGAGCAGTTCTTC
CDR3aa: CASSKLRTSEQFF

len: 17
abundance: -
v_gene: TRBV5-7
j_gene: TRBJ2-3
d_gene: -
CDR3nt: TGTGCCAGCAGCTTTAAGTGGGGCGGGACGAGGTCAGATACGCAGTATTTT
CDR3aa: CASSFKWGGTRSDTQYF

len: 15
abundance: few
v_gene: TRBV7-2
j_gene: TRBJ2-7
d_gene: -
CDR3nt: TGTGCCAGCAGCTTAGCTTTGATAACTTCCTACGAGCAGTACTTC
CDR3aa: CASSLALITSYEQYF

len: 17
abundance: -
v_gene: TRBV15
j_gene: TRBJ1-2
d_gene: TRBD1
CDR3nt: TGTGCCACCAGCAGAGGACAGGGGCGACGGTTGGACTATGGCTACACCTTC
CDR3aa: CATSRGQGRRLDYGYTF

len: 14
abundance: -
v_gene: TRBV7-9
j_gene: TRBJ1-2
d_gene: TRBD1
CDR3nt: TGTGCCAGCAGCCCCGGACAGGGAGGCTATGGCTACACCTTC
CDR3aa: CASSPGQGGYGYTF

len: 13
abundance: -
v_gene: TRBV12-3/TRBV12-4
j_gene: TRBJ2-7
d_gene: TRBD1
CDR3nt: TGTGCCAGCAGTTTTAGGGACAGGGAAATGCAGTACTTC
CDR3aa: CASSFRDREMQYF

len: 16
abundance: -
v_gene: TRBV4-1
j_gene: TRBJ1-2
d_gene: TRBD1
CDR3nt: TGCGCCAGCAGCCAGCCAGGGACAGCCCCCAACTATGGCTACACCTTC
CDR3aa: CASSQPGTAPNYGYTF

len: 15
abundance: -
v_gene: TRBV15
j_gene: TRBJ1-5
d_gene: -
CDR3nt: TGTGCCACCAGCAGAGACCCCGGAGGCAATCAGCCCCAGCATTTT
CDR3aa: CATSRDPGGNQPQHF

len: 18
abundance: few
v_gene: TRBV4-1
j_gene: TRBJ1-5
d_gene: -
CDR3nt: TGCGCCAGCAGCCAAGTAAAATTGGGAGGGCTTAGCAATCAGCCCCAGCATTTT
CDR3aa: CASSQVKLGGLSNQPQHF

len: 13
abundance: -
v_gene: TRBV12-3/TRBV12-4
j_gene: TRBJ2-5
d_gene: TRBD1
CDR3nt: TGTGCCAGCAGTCCGACGGGACAGGGGGTCCAGTACTTC
CDR3aa: CASSPTGQGVQYF

len: 14
abundance: few
v_gene: TRBV7-9
j_gene: TRBJ2-2
d_gene: -
CDR3nt: TGTGCCAGCAGCTTTGGGGTCCGGTGGAGGGAGCTGTTTTTT
CDR3aa: CASSFGVRWRELFF

len: 18
abundance: few
v_gene: TRBV24-1
j_gene: TRBJ2-3
d_gene: -
CDR3nt: TGTGCCACCAGTGATTCACGGTCGGTATTCTGGGAGAGAAATACGCAGTATTTT
CDR3aa: CATSDSRSVFWERNTQYF

len: 16
abundance: -
v_gene: TRBV30
j_gene: TRBJ1-2
d_gene: TRBD1
CDR3nt: TGTGCCTGGAGTGTTGGGGCGGGACAGGGTGTTTATGGCTACACCTTC
CDR3aa: CAWSVGAGQGVYGYTF

len: 14
abundance: -
v_gene: TRBV5-1
j_gene: TRBJ2-3
d_gene: TRBD1
CDR3nt: TGCGCCAGCACGACAGGGCCTAGCACAGATACGCAGTATTTT
CDR3aa: CASTTGPSTDTQYF